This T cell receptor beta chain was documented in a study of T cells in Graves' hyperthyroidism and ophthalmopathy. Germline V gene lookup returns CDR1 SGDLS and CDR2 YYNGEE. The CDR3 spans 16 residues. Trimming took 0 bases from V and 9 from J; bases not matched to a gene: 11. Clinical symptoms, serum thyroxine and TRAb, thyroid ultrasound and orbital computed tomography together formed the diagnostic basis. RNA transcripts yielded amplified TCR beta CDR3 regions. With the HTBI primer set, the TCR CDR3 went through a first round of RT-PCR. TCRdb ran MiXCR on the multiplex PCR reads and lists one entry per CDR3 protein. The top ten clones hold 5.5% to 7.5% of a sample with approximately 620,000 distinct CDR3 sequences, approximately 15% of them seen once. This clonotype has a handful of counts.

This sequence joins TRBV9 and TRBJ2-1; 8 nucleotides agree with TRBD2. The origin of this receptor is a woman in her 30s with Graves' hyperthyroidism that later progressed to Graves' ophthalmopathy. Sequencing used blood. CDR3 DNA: TGTGCCAGCAGCGTAGATCCGGGACTAGTAATACTTGAGCAGTTCTTC. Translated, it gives CASSVDPGLVILEQFF.